This is a list of T cell receptor beta chains from one sample in a study of blood T cell repertoires in COVID-19. The repertoire was sequenced with immunoSEQ multiplex PCR; TCRdb's copy has only in-frame clones and lacks some. The table has 100,000 to 150,000 clones, 75% to 90% seen once. Sample: peripheral blood. The receptors come from a man in his forties or fifties with active or convalescent COVID-19. The CDR3 runs from the conserved cysteine through the conserved F or W. A D gene is named only where the DNA matches it firmly. Size is stated for part of the rows, as once, few or many counts, or as a class when the clone is expanded.

TRBJ2-7 | . | . | TRBV7-2 | TGTGCCAGCAGCTTAGCGGGACTCACCTACGAGCAGTACTTC | CASSLAGLTYEQYF
TRBJ2-7 | . | . | TRBV25-1 | TGTGCCAGCAGTGGTGAAGGGGTCTACGAGCAGTACTTC | CASSGEGVYEQYF
TRBJ2-7 | . | TRBD1 | TRBV29-1 | TGCAGCGTTGAAGCCCCGGACAGGGGGCTCTACGAGCAGTACTTC | CSVEAPDRGLYEQYF
TRBJ2-5 | . | . | TRBV5-5 | TGTGCCAGCAGCCCGGTCGGAGGAGGTCGGCGGGAGACCCAGTACTTC | CASSPVGGGRRETQYF
TRBJ2-1 | . | . | TRBV19 | TGTGCCAGTAGCTCCGGCCCTAGCTCCTACAATGAGCAGTTCTTC | CASSSGPSSYNEQFF
TRBJ1-2 | . | . | TRBV24-1 | TGTGCCACCAGTGATACCTCACGGTATGGCTACACCTTC | CATSDTSRYGYTF
TRBJ1-3 | . | TRBD1 | TRBV6-6 | TGTGCCAGCAGTTATAAGTCTCCAGGGGGTAACACCATATATTTT | CASSYKSPGGNTIYF
TRBJ2-1 | once | TRBD2 | TRBV7-9 | TGTGCCAGCAGCTTCGGGACTAGCGCATACAATGAGCAGTTCTTC | CASSFGTSAYNEQFF
TRBJ1-6 | few | . | TRBV5-4 | TGTGCCAGCAGCTTGGGGGGGCTACCCCTCCACTTT | CASSLGGLPLHF
TRBJ2-1 | . | . | TRBV5-1 | TGCGCCAGCAGCGGTAGCGGTAGCTCCTACAATGAGCAGTTCTTC | CASSGSGSSYNEQFF
TRBJ2-5 | . | . | TRBV28 | TGTGCCCCTGCTGTCGTGGGGCGCGGAGAGACCCAGTACTTC | CAPAVVGRGETQYF
TRBJ2-5 | . | TRBD1 | TRBV5-1 | TGCGCCAGCAGCCCGGGACAGCCCCAAGAGACCCAGTACTTC | CASSPGQPQETQYF
TRBJ2-3 | . | TRBD2 | TRBV3-1/TRBV3-2 | TGTGCCAGCAGTAGCGGGGGGGCCCGCACAGATACGCAGTATTTT | CASSSGGARTDTQYF
TRBJ2-1 | once | TRBD1 | TRBV6-1 | TGTGCCAGCAGTGATTTCGGACAGGGGGCATACAATGAGCAGTTCTTC | CASSDFGQGAYNEQFF
TRBJ2-1 | . | . | TRBV10-3 | TGTGCCGCCATGACAGGATATGAGCAGTTCTTC | CAAMTGYEQFF
TRBJ2-1 | once | . | TRBV19 | TGTGCCAGTACCCAAGGGGTGTCCTACAATGAGCAGTTCTTC | CASTQGVSYNEQFF
TRBJ2-1 | . | . | TRBV9 | TGTGCCAGCAGCGCCCCGGGTACGGCGAACTACAATGAGCAGTTCTTC | CASSAPGTANYNEQFF
TRBJ2-7 | once | TRBD1 | TRBV28 | TGTGCCAGCAGGATTACACGGGACAGGGGGTACGAGCAGTACTTC | CASRITRDRGYEQYF
TRBJ1-1 | . | TRBD1 | TRBV27 | TGTGCCAGCAGGGTGACAGGGAGGTTGGGGAACACTGAAGCTTTCTTT | CASRVTGRLGNTEAFF
TRBJ2-1 | . | . | TRBV21-1 | TGTGCCAGCAGCAAAGATGGGCGGGAGGGGACGTACAATGAGCAGTTCTTC | CASSKDGREGTYNEQFF
TRBJ2-7 | once | TRBD1 | TRBV11-3 | TGTGCCAGCAGCTCCGGGACAGGGGGATCCGAGCAGTACTTC | CASSSGTGGSEQYF
TRBJ1-1 | . | . | TRBV3-1/TRBV3-2 | TGTGCCAGCAGCCAAGATATCGGGGTTACTGAAGCTTTCTTT | CASSQDIGVTEAFF
TRBJ1-1 | . | TRBD1 | TRBV10-3 | TGTGCCATCAGGAGTCGGGGACAGGGGGGAACTGAAGCTTTCTTT | CAIRSRGQGGTEAFF
TRBJ1-2 | . | . | TRBV29-1 | TGCAGCGTTGATCAGGGGAGGGGCTATGGCTACACCTTC | CSVDQGRGYGYTF
TRBJ2-5 | . | . | TRBV7-9 | TGTGCCAGCAGCTTAGCGCATGAGGGATCCCCGAGGGAGACCCAGTACTTC | CASSLAHEGSPRETQYF
TRBJ2-7 | . | TRBD2 | TRBV29-1 | TGCAGCGTTGAAGATCCTAGCGGGGTGGAGGAGCAGTACTTC | CSVEDPSGVEEQYF
TRBJ2-1 | . | . | TRBV5-4 | TGTGCCAGCAGCCCAGGGGTCCGGATCGAGCAGTTCTTC | CASSPGVRIEQFF
TRBJ2-5 | . | . | TRBV4-2 | TGTGCCAGCAGCCCCTTCATAGGTCGAATGAGCGGTCAAGAGACCCAGTACTTC | CASSPFIGRMSGQETQYF
TRBJ1-1 | . | TRBD1 | TRBV14 | TGTGCCAGCAGCCAAGAGACAGGGGCCCAAACTGAAGCTTTCTTT | CASSQETGAQTEAFF
TRBJ2-1 | . | TRBD2 | TRBV24-1 | TGTGCCTCTTTCATGGCGGTAGCGGGATTTCTCAATGAGCAGTTCTTC | CASFMAVAGFLNEQFF